The sequence of this T cell receptor beta chain was determined in a study of prognosis after radiotherapy for stage I lung cancer. A few counts support this clonotype. Its antigen remains unknown. Findings and limits, study-wide: Patients given stereotactic body radiation therapy showed fewer unique TCR clones afterward, median about 10,000 versus 6,900.

CDR1 is MDHEN, CDR2 SYDVKM, per germline. The CDR3 loop spans 14 amino acids. V was shortened by 5 bases and J by 6 bases, with 14 bases between the two germline ends. Genomic DNA was subjected to two-round multiplex PCR for amplification of TCR beta CDR3. The use of primers specific to each TRBV and TRBJ gene characterized first-round PCR. TCRdb redid the calling of the multiplex PCR reads with MiXCR, one entry per CDR3 protein. The sample lists about 17,000 distinct CDR3 sequences, over 15% seen once, with 35% to 45% in the top ten. Specimen: PBMCs, collected before or after stereotactic body radiation therapy (not recorded which). The TCR comes from a donor over 45 with non-small cell lung cancer. The chain carries TRBV28 and TRBJ2-1; possibly TRBD2 for D (5 bases). The CDR3 nucleotides are TGTGCCAGCAGTCTCGAAGCGGCCTTCAATGAGCAGTTCTTC. It encodes CASSLEAAFNEQFF. Drawing the rest from reference TRBV28 and TRBJ2-1, the complete variable domain is DVKVTQSSRYLVKRTGEKVFLECVQDMDHENMFWYRQDPGLGLRLIYFSYDVKMKEKGDIPEGYSVSREKKERFSLILESASTNQTSMYLCASSLEAAFNEQFFGPGTRLTVL.